This T cell receptor (beta chain) originates from a study of CD8 T cells in ankylosing spondylitis. It was by quantitative 5'-RACE with molecular barcodes that TCR beta libraries were made. MiXCR, run by TCRdb on the 5' RACE reads, gives a single entry per CDR3 protein. The sample lists approximately 220,000 distinct CDR3 sequences, 20% to 30% seen once, with approximately 6.6% in the top ten. This clonotype was seen repeatedly, ten times or more. The receptor's source is a male donor with ankylosing spondylitis or in good health (not recorded which). Sequenced sample: blood, either unsorted or a sorted T cell fraction (not recorded which).

CDR3 nucleotides: TGTGCCAGCCTCCGCCGGGGGAGCACAGATACGCAGTATTTT. Translation gives CASLRRGSTDTQYF. The rearrangement joins TRBV6-2 or TRBV6-3 to TRBJ2-3; perhaps TRBD2 as D (6 bases). V lost 8 bases, J lost 0 bases, and 12 bases lay in between. This CDR3 comprises 14 residues. CDR1 MNHEY and CDR2 SVGEGT come from the germline V gene.